This T cell receptor beta chain is from a study of T cells in Graves' hyperthyroidism and ophthalmopathy. General study results and limits: Most expanded thyroid clonotypes above 0.001 also appeared in blood.

Absence of ophthalmopathy progression within 18 months defined stable Graves' hyperthyroidism. Hyperthyroidism patients were newly diagnosed, had disease duration under 2 months, and were aged 18 to 65 years. Thyroid ultrasound and orbital computed tomography, with clinical symptoms and serum thyroxine and TRAb, informed diagnoses. Amplification of TCR beta CDR3 regions used RNA as the template. Primed by the HTBI set, a first-round RT-PCR was run on the TCR CDR3. A single record per CDR3 protein comes from TCRdb applying MiXCR to the multiplex PCR reads. Among roughly 30,000 distinct CDR3 sequences listed, approximately 45% were seen once. This clonotype occurred many times. Its antigen remains unknown. V lost 6 bases and J lost 4, with 4 bases in between. The CDR3 is made up of 11 amino acids. The germline gives CDR1 MNHEY, CDR2 SVGAGI.

This receptor was identified in a woman aged 25 to 39 with Graves' hyperthyroidism. The chain uses TRBV6-5 and TRBJ2-1, with D uncertain. Sample: blood. In nucleotides, the CDR3 is TGTGCCAGCAGCATATACAATGAGCAGTTCTTC. This sequence encodes CASSIYNEQFF.